Listed below are T cell receptor beta chains from one sample, sequenced in a study of Ad26.COV2.S vaccination and SARS-CoV-2 variants. Profiled with immunoSEQ multiplex PCR; TCRdb holds only in-frame clones, not every one. Among 300,000 to 400,000 clones listed, around 86% were seen once. Sequencing was performed on peripheral blood, taken in a trial of Ad26.COV2.S vaccine versus placebo. These receptors all come from a person between 18 and 59 years old who received the Ad26.COV2.S COVID-19 vaccine or a placebo. CDR3s include the opening cysteine and the closing phenylalanine or tryptophan. A D gene is named only where the DNA matches it firmly. Clone size is shown for a subset of rows, as once, few, many or a class of expanded clone.

. | . | TRBJ1-2 | TRBV10-3 | 14 | TGTGCCATCAGTGAGTCTCCGGGAACCGGGGGCTACACCTTC | CAISESPGTGGYTF
. | . | TRBJ2-1 | TRBV4-1 | 14 | TGCGCCAGCAGCCCGGGACTCACCTACAATGAGCAGTTCTTC | CASSPGLTYNEQFF
. | . | TRBJ2-3 | TRBV27 | 16 | TGTGCCAGCAGTCCCGGCGCAGGGTGGGGCACAGATACGCAGTATTTT | CASSPGAGWGTDTQYF
TRBD1 | . | TRBJ2-7 | TRBV6-6 | 16 | TGTGCCAGCAGTTATTCTAGGGGACAGGCCCGCTACGAGCAGTACTTC | CASSYSRGQARYEQYF
TRBD1 | . | TRBJ2-5 | TRBV5-3 | 15 | TGTGCCAGAAGCGCCTACAGGGGGCTAAAAAAGACCCAGTACTTC | CARSAYRGLKKTQYF
. | . | TRBJ1-2 | TRBV4-2 | 13 | TGTGCCAGCAGGGGGGCGGGGAACTATGGCTACACCTTC | CASRGAGNYGYTF
. | . | TRBJ1-1 | TRBV9 | 15 | TGTGCCAGCAGCGAGAAGGGCAATCGAAACACTGAAGCTTTCTTT | CASSEKGNRNTEAFF
. | few | TRBJ2-5 | TRBV25-1 | 17 | TGTGCCAGCAGCCTTGAGGGGGGCGGAATCGGGGTCGAGACCCAGTACTTC | CASSLEGGGIGVETQYF
. | . | TRBJ2-3 | TRBV6-6 | 16 | TGTGCCAGCAGTTACGCGACGGGGAGTCAAACAGATACGCAGTATTTT | CASSYATGSQTDTQYF
TRBD1 | . | TRBJ1-2 | TRBV6-5 | 14 | TGTGCCAGCAGTTACTCGACAGGGACAGGCGGCTACACCTTC | CASSYSTGTGGYTF
. | . | TRBJ2-2 | TRBV9 | 15 | TGTGCCAGCAGCGAGGGCAGGGTTAGGGCCGGGGAGCTGTTTTTT | CASSEGRVRAGELFF
. | . | TRBJ2-7 | TRBV6-2/TRBV6-3 | 15 | TGTGCCAGCAGTGCGGGGGCGTCAAACTCCTACGAGCAGTACTTC | CASSAGASNSYEQYF
TRBD1 | . | TRBJ2-1 | TRBV7-7 | 15 | TGTGCTAGCAGCTCATCCCCGGGACAGGGGAATGAGCAGTTCTTC | CASSSSPGQGNEQFF
TRBD1 | . | TRBJ2-1 | TRBV7-2 | 15 | TGTGCCAGCAGCCCAGGACAGGGGGCGCTGGATGAGCAGTTCTTC | CASSPGQGALDEQFF
TRBD1 | . | TRBJ1-2 | TRBV29-1 | 18 | TGCAGCGCAACCATAAGCGACGGGACAGCCACGGAGGGCTATGGCTACACCTTC | CSATISDGTATEGYGYTF
. | . | TRBJ2-1 | TRBV5-6 | 16 | TGTGCCAGCAGCTCATTAAGGGTCTTGAGGGGCAATGAGCAGTTCTTC | CASSSLRVLRGNEQFF
TRBD1 | . | TRBJ2-7 | TRBV7-2 | 17 | TGTGCCAGCAGCTTAAACCCCCCAGACAGGGTGGGCTACGAGCAGTACTTC | CASSLNPPDRVGYEQYF
. | . | TRBJ1-1 | TRBV5-1 | 14 | TGCGCCAGCAGCTGGAGTCAAATGAACACTGAAGCTTTCTTT | CASSWSQMNTEAFF
. | . | TRBJ2-7 | TRBV25-1 | 12 | TGTGCCAGCAGTCCCCCCGGGCGCGAGCAGTACTTC | CASSPPGREQYF
. | . | TRBJ2-3 | TRBV2 | 14 | TGTGCCAGCCCGGGACACCGCCTTACAGATACGCAGTATTTT | CASPGHRLTDTQYF
. | . | TRBJ1-5 | TRBV5-1 | 13 | TGCGCCAGCCACAGTATAGGGTATCAGCCCCAGCATTTT | CASHSIGYQPQHF
. | . | TRBJ1-5 | TRBV27 | 13 | TGTGCCAGCAGTTTCTTTGGGGGACAGCCCCAGCATTTT | CASSFFGGQPQHF
TRBD1 | . | TRBJ2-5 | TRBV9 | 15 | TGTGCCAGCAAGGAGGGGGACAGGGCCCAAGAGACCCAGTACTTC | CASKEGDRAQETQYF
. | . | TRBJ2-7 | TRBV6-6 | 14 | TGTGCCAGCAGTTATGGGGCAAGATCCTACGAGCAGTACTTC | CASSYGARSYEQYF
. | . | TRBJ1-5 | TRBV10-3 | 16 | TGTGCCATCAGTGAGCGGACAGCCTCTAGCAATCAGCCCCAGCATTTT | CAISERTASSNQPQHF
. | . | TRBJ1-5 | TRBV15 | 14 | TGTGCCACCAGCGGGACTGCCTCCGATCAGCCCCAGCATTTT | CATSGTASDQPQHF
. | . | TRBJ2-6 | TRBV30 | 13 | TGTGCCGCAGACCCGGGACAAAGGAACGTCCTGACTTTC | CAADPGQRNVLTF
. | once | TRBJ1-1 | TRBV7-8 | 17 | TGTGCCAGCAGCTTAGAGTTCCCCCGGGGGATGGACACTGAAGCTTTCTTT | CASSLEFPRGMDTEAFF
TRBD1 | . | TRBJ2-3 | TRBV27 | 16 | TGTGCCAGCAGTGACGTGGACAGGGCCCCCACAGATACGCAGTATTTT | CASSDVDRAPTDTQYF
. | . | TRBJ1-6 | TRBV6-6 | 13 | TGTGCCAGCAACCCTGGGGGGGGTTCACCCCTCCACTTT | CASNPGGGSPLHF
. | . | TRBJ1-3 | TRBV7-2 | 15 | TGTGCCAGCAGCTTATCGGGGGGCTATGGAAACACCATATATTTT | CASSLSGGYGNTIYF
. | . | TRBJ1-2 | TRBV25-1 | 11 | TGTGCCAGCAGTGAATATCACGGCTACACCTTC | CASSEYHGYTF
. | . | TRBJ1-2 | TRBV11-2 | 12 | TGTGCCAGCAGCCCGACGGGCCGGGGCTACACCTTC | CASSPTGRGYTF
. | . | TRBJ2-7 | TRBV4-3 | 15 | TGCGCCAGCAGCCAAGATCCCAGGTCCTCCTACGAGCAGTACTTC | CASSQDPRSSYEQYF
. | . | TRBJ2-5 | TRBV30 | 14 | TGTGCCTGGAGTGTACTCGGGAACCAAGAGACCCAGTACTTC | CAWSVLGNQETQYF
. | . | TRBJ2-5 | TRBV19 | 14 | TGTGCCAGTAGTGTGCACGACTCAAAAGAGACCCAGTACTTC | CASSVHDSKETQYF
TRBD1 | . | TRBJ2-2 | TRBV7-6 | 13 | TGTGCCAGCAGCTTGACAGGGGCCGGGGAGCTGTTTTTT | CASSLTGAGELFF
. | . | TRBJ2-5 | TRBV6-5 | 11 | TGTGCCAGCAGAGGGGAAGAGACCCAGTACTTC | CASRGEETQYF
. | . | TRBJ2-7 | TRBV4-1 | 15 | TGCGCCAGCAGCCTCACTAGCAGGGACGCCTACGAGCAGTACTTC | CASSLTSRDAYEQYF
TRBD1 | . | TRBJ1-2 | TRBV30 | 14 | TGTGCCTGGAGTGGACAGGGGGCTACGGCTGGCTACACCTTC | CAWSGQGATAGYTF
. | . | TRBJ1-3 | TRBV19 | 16 | TGTGCCAGTAGTACGTATACCGGGACTTCTGGAAACACCATATATTTT | CASSTYTGTSGNTIYF
TRBD2 | . | TRBJ2-7 | TRBV29-1 | 14 | TGCAGCGTTGGCTGGGGAGGGAGCTCCTACGAGCAGTACTTC | CSVGWGGSSYEQYF
TRBD1 | few | TRBJ1-2 | TRBV28 | 18 | TGTGCCAGCAGTTTAGGGGGGACAGGGGTCGCCCTTAACTATGGCTACACCTTC | CASSLGGTGVALNYGYTF
TRBD2 | . | TRBJ2-3 | TRBV18 | 16 | TGTGCCAGCTCTAGATCCGGCGGGGGGAACACAGATACGCAGTATTTT | CASSRSGGGNTDTQYF
. | . | TRBJ2-7 | TRBV5-1 | 12 | TGCGCCAGCAGCTTGCAGGGAATGGAGCAGTACTTC | CASSLQGMEQYF
. | . | TRBJ2-7 | TRBV6-8 | 14 | TGTGCCAATGAGGCGAGCCGGGCCGGCTACGAGCAGTACTTC | CANEASRAGYEQYF
. | . | TRBJ1-2 | TRBV27 | 15 | TGTGCCAGCAGTCCAGCCTCGGGACGGATGTATGGCTACACCTTC | CASSPASGRMYGYTF
TRBD2 | . | TRBJ2-1 | TRBV2 | 13 | TGTGCCAGCCTTTTCTTGGCGGGGGACTCCGAATTCTTC | CASLFLAGDSEFF
. | . | TRBJ1-1 | TRBV5-1 | 14 | TGCGCCAGCAGCTTTAGGACAGCGAACACTGAAGCTTTCTTT | CASSFRTANTEAFF
TRBD1 | . | TRBJ1-2 | TRBV6-5 | 15 | TGTGCCACCGATGACAGGGCTGAAATTTCTATGCTCTACACCTTC | CATDDRAEISMLYTF
TRBD1 | once | TRBJ1-1 | TRBV4-2 | 15 | TGTGCCAGCAGCCAAGGGGGAGGGGGCTTGGCTGAAGCTTTCTTT | CASSQGGGGLAEAFF
. | few | TRBJ1-5 | TRBV19 | 13 | TGTGCCAGTAGTATAGTGGCCGATCAGCCCCAGCATTTT | CASSIVADQPQHF
. | . | TRBJ2-3 | TRBV4-1 | 12 | TGCGCCAGCAGCCGGAAAAAAGATACGCAGTATTTT | CASSRKKDTQYF
. | . | TRBJ2-7 | TRBV6-2/TRBV6-3 | 15 | TGTGCCAGCAGTTCCATAGGAACAGTGCAGTACGAGCAGTACTTC | CASSSIGTVQYEQYF
. | once | TRBJ2-7 | TRBV27 | 11 | TGTGCCAGCAGTACCGGCTACGAGCAGTACTTC | CASSTGYEQYF
. | . | TRBJ2-3 | TRBV12-5 | 14 | TGTGCTAGTGGTTTGGGGCAGTTCACAGATACGCAGTATTTT | CASGLGQFTDTQYF
. | . | TRBJ2-2 | TRBV5-1 | 15 | TGCGCCAGCAGCCTAAACGGGGGGCTGTCCGGGGAGCTGTTTTTT | CASSLNGGLSGELFF
. | . | TRBJ2-3 | TRBV9 | 13 | TGTGCCAGCAGCCAATCCGGCGGAGATACGCAGTATTTT | CASSQSGGDTQYF
. | . | TRBJ1-4 | TRBV7-8 | 14 | TGTGCCAGCAGCTCCCCAGGGTATAATGAAAAACTGTTTTTT | CASSSPGYNEKLFF